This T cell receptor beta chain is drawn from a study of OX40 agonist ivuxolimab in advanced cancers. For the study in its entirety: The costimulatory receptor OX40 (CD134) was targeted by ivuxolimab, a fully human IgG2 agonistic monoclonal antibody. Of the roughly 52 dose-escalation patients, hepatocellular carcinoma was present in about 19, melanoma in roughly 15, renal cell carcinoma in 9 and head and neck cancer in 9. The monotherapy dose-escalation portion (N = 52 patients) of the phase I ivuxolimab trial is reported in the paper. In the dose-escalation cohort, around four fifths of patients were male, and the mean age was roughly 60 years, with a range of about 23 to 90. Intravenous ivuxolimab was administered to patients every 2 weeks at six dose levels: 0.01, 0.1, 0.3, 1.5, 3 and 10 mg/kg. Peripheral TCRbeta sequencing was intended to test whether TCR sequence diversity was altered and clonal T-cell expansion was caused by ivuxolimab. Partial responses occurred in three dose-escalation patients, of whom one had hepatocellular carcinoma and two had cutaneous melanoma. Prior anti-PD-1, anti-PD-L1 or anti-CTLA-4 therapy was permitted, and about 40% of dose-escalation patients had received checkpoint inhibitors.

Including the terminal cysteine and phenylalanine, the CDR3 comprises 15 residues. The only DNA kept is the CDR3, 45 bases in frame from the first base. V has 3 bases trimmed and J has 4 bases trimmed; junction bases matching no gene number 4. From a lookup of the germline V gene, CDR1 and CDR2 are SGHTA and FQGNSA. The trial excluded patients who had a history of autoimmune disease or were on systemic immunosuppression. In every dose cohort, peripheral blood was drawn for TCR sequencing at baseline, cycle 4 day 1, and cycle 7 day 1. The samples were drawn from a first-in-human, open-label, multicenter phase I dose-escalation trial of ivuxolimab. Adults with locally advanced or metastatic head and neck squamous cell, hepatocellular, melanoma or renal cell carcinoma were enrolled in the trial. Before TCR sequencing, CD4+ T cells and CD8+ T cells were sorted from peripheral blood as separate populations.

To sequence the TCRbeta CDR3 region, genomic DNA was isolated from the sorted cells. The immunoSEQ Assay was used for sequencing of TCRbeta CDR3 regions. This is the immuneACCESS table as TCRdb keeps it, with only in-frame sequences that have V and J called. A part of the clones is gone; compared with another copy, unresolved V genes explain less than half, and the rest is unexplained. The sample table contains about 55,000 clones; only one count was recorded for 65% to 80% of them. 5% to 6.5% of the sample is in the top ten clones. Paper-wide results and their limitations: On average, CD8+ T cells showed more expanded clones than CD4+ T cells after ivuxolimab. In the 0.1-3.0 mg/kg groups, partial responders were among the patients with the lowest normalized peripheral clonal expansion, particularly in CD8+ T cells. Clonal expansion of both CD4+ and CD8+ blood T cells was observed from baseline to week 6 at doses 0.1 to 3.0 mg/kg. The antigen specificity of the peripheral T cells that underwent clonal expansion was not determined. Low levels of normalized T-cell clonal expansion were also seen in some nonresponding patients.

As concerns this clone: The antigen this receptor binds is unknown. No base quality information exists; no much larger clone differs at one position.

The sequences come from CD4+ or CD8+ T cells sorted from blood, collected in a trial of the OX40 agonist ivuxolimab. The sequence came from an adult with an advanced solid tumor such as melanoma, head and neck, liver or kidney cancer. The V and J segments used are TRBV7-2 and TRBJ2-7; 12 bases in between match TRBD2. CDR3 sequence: CASSFLAGGPYEQYF. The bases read TGTGCCAGCAGCTTTCTAGCGGGAGGGCCTTACGAGCAGTACTTC.